The T cell receptor beta chain under discussion was sequenced for a study of blood T cell repertoires in COVID-19. The table came from immunoSEQ multiplex PCR; TCRdb's copy has only in-frame clones and leaves some out. The sample holds some 360,000 clones, over 85% seen once. Enrolled during active infection, Seattle patients were then followed longitudinally. This TCR derives from an older woman with COVID-19, enrolled during active disease. Material for sequencing was peripheral blood.

This CDR3 is CASSSVGGYGYTF. The CDR3 DNA reads TGTGCCAGCAGTAGTGTCGGGGGCTATGGCTACACCTTC. The chain employs TRBV12-3 or TRBV12-4 and TRBJ1-2, with TRBD1 as a possible D gene (5 bases). The CDR3 loop spans 13 amino acids. V dropped 5 bases and J dropped 4 bases, with 11 bases sitting between them.